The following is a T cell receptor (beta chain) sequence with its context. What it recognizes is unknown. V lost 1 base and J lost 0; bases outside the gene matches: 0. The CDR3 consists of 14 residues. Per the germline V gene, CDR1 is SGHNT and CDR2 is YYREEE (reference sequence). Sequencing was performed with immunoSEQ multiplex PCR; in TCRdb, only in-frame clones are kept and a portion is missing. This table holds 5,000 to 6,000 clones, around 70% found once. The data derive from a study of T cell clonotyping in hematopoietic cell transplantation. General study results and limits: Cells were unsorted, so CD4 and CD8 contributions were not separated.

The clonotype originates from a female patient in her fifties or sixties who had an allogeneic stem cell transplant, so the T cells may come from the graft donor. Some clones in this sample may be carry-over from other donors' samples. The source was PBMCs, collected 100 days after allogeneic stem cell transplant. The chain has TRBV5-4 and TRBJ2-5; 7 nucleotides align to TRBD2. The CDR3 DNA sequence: TGTGCCAGCAGCTTGAGCGGGAACCAAGAGACCCAGTACTTC. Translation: CASSLSGNQETQYF.